The sequence of this TCR beta chain was determined in a study of shared clonotypes between healthy human individuals. Germline trimming cut 5 bases from V and 1 base from J; bases unmatched to any gene: 5. This CDR3 is 15 amino acids long. The V gene's germline CDR1 is SGHNT and CDR2 YENEEA. The repertoire was sequenced with immunoSEQ multiplex PCR; TCRdb's copy has only in-frame clones and lacks some. The repertoire has 1.6 million or so clones, approximately 98.5% of them found once; the top ten carry 0.36%. The receptor was derived from a young man in good health. The V and J genes are TRBV11-3 and TRBJ1-1; 9 nucleotides agree with TRBD1. Material for sequencing was naive CD4+ T cells sorted from blood. Subset denoted: CD45RA+ positively selected. In DNA form, the CDR3 reads TGTGCCAGCAGCGGTCGGGGACAGGGGAACACTGAAGCTTTCTTT. Its translation is CASSGRGQGNTEAFF.